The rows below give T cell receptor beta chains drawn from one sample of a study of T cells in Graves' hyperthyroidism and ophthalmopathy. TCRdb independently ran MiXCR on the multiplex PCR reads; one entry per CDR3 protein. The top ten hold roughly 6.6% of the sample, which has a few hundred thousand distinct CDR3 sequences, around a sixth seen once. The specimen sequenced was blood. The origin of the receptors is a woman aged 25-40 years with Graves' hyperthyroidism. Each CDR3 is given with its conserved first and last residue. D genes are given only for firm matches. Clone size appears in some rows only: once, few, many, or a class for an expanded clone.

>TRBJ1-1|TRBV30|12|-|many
CAWITGRTEAFF
TGTGCCTGGATTACAGGGAGGACTGAAGCTTTCTTT
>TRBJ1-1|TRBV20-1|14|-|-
CSARESGANTEAFF
TGCAGTGCTAGAGAGTCTGGGGCGAACACTGAAGCTTTCTTT
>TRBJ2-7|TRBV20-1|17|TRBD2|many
CSARDPGLAGGSYEQYF
TGCAGTGCTAGAGACCCGGGACTAGCGGGAGGGTCTTACGAGCAGTACTTC
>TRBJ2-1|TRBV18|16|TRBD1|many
CASSFSGTGGYNEQFF
TGTGCCAGCTCATTCTCCGGGACAGGGGGTTACAATGAGCAGTTCTTC
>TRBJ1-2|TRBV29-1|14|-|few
CSVSFQETNYGYTF
TGCAGCGTATCATTCCAGGAGACTAACTATGGCTACACCTTC
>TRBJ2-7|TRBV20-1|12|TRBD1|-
CSAWDRGYEQYF
TGCAGTGCTTGGGACAGGGGTTACGAGCAGTACTTC
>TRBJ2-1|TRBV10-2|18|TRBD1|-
CASIPGQGNAASYNEQFF
TGCGCCAGCATACCGGGACAGGGAAATGCCGCCTCCTACAATGAGCAGTTCTTC
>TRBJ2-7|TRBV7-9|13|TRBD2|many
CASSWDYRYEQYF
TGTGCCAGCAGCTGGGACTACCGCTACGAGCAGTACTTC
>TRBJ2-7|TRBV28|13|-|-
CASRPGLTYEQYF
TGTGCCAGCAGACCCGGACTAACATACGAGCAGTACTTC
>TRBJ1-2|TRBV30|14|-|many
CAWTETGYNYGYTF
TGTGCCTGGACCGAGACAGGATATAACTATGGCTACACCTTC
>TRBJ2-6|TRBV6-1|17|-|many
CASSRWGRASGANVLTF
TGTGCCAGCAGTAGATGGGGGAGAGCCTCTGGGGCCAACGTCCTGACTTTC
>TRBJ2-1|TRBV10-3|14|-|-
CAISESAGLNEQFF
TGTGCCATCAGTGAGTCCGCAGGGCTGAATGAGCAGTTCTTC
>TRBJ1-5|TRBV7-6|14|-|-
CASSRGQWDQPQHF
TGTGCCAGCAGCCGAGGACAGTGGGATCAGCCCCAGCATTTT
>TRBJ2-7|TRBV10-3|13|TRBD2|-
CAIRAGVPYEQYF
TGTGCCATCAGGGCGGGAGTCCCCTACGAGCAGTACTTC